Detailed here is one T cell receptor (beta chain). Its antigen remains unidentified. The data derive from a study of T cell clonotyping in hematopoietic cell transplantation. The study, taken as a whole, reports: Cells were unsorted, so CD4 and CD8 contributions were not separated. Broader posttransplant TCR repertoire diversity was predicted by graft donor and pretransplant recipient Inverse Simpson Index values.

V was shortened by 6 bases and J by 2 bases, with 14 bases between the two germline ends. Germline assignment: CDR1 MNHNS and CDR2 SASEGT. The CDR3 extends over 14 amino acids. Libraries were prepared by immunoSEQ multiplex PCR; TCRdb keeps only in-frame clonotypes and omits some of them. The sample holds some 14,000 clones, 90% to 95% seen once. The chain carries TRBV6-1 and TRBJ2-7, with D perhaps TRBD1 (6 bases). The receptor was derived from a male patient aged 60 to 75 who had an allogeneic stem cell transplant from an unrelated donor, so the T cells may come from the graft donor. Some clones in this sample may be carry-over from other donors' samples. The specimen was PBMCs, collected 30 days after allogeneic stem cell transplant. CDR3 residues: CASRETRDTYEQYF. The CDR3 coding sequence is TGTGCCAGCAGGGAAACCCGGGACACCTACGAGCAGTACTTC.